One sample yielded the 6 T cell receptor beta chains listed below, sequenced in a study of T-cell reconstitution after alpha-beta-depleted transplantation in children. A TCRbeta library incorporating unique molecular identifiers was prepared. From the PCR reads, TCRdb called clonotypes with MiXCR, one entry per CDR3 protein. The profile covers 400,000 to 500,000 distinct CDR3 sequences, with 9.5% to 13% appearing a single time and over 4.5% taken by the ten largest. The sequencing here drew on PBMCs from the stem cell graft donor, taken from the stem cell graft. Source of these receptors: a human donor who donated a stem cell graft to a child with acute myeloid leukemia.

This clonotype was found many times. V gene TRBV7-2 combines with J gene TRBJ2-7; maybe TRBD2 (5 bases). The germline V gene encodes CDR1 SGHTA and CDR2 FQGNSA. The CDR3 has 15 residues. V was clipped by 2 bases and J by 2 bases, with 13 bases between them. The CDR3 DNA is TGTGCCAGCAGCTTAAGGACTCCCGGGGCCTACGAGCAGTACTTC. Protein product: CASSLRTPGAYEQYF. The variable domain in full, completed from reference TRBV7-2 and TRBJ2-7, reads GAGVSQSPSNKVTEKGKDVELRCDPISGHTALYWYRQSLGQGLEFLIYFQGNSAPDKSGLPSDRFSAERTGGSVSTLTIQRTQQEDSAVYLCASSLRTPGAYEQYFGPGTRLTVT.

The gene calls are TRBV5-6 and TRBJ2-7; D might be TRBD1 (6 bases). The germline CDR1 and CDR2 sequences are SGHDT and YYEEEE. The CDR3 has 15 residues. V gave up 4 bases and J gave up 3 bases, with 17 bases separating them. CDR3 bases: TGTGCCAGCAGCCAGACCGCCGGGACACACTACGAGCAGTACGTC. Protein product: CASSQTAGTHYEQYV.

In this sample, this clonotype turned up a few times. This chain uses TRBV3-1 with TRBJ1-1; no definite D call. Germline-derived CDR1 and CDR2 are LGHDT and YNNKEL (reference sequence). This CDR3 has 15 amino acids. V lost 4 bases and J lost 1, with 13 bases in between. CDR3 in amino acids: CASSLLKRGNTEAFF. The CDR3 coding sequence is TGTGCCAGCAGCCTCCTTAAGCGCGGGAACACTGAAGCTTTCTTT.

For this clonotype: A much larger clone differs from this one at a single base, so this may be a read error. The J gene is TRBJ1-3, the V gene TRBV20-1; possibly TRBD1 for D (6 bases). Deletions cut 5 bases from V and 4 bases from J, with 18 bases between. From germline, CDR1 is DFQATT and CDR2 SNEGSKA (reference sequence). This CDR3 is built from 15 residues. CDR3 nucleotide sequence: TGCAGTGCTGGAGTCAGGGGAGTAAGAGGAAACACCATATATTTT. Residues: CSAGVRGVRGNTIYF.

V is TRBV20-1 and J is TRBJ1-5; 7 bases fit TRBD1. V lost 5 bases to trimming and J lost 0 bases; unmatched junction nucleotides: 10. From germline, CDR1 is DFQATT and CDR2 SNEGSKA (reference sequence). This CDR3 has 16 amino acids. The CDR3 loop is CSALSDRTYSNQPQHF. In DNA, the CDR3 is TGCAGTGCTCTCTCGGACAGGACCTATAGCAATCAGCCCCAGCATTTT.

This clonotype has at least ten counts. The chain links TRBV10-3 to TRBJ1-2, with TRBD1 matching 8 bases. The CDR3 length is 14 residues. Per germline, CDR1 ENHRY and CDR2 SYGVKD. Trimming took 6 bases from V and 3 from J; bases not matched to a gene: 6. CDR3 DNA sequence: TGTGCCATCAGGCAGGGGGCGCGGGACTATGGCTACACCTTC. The encoded protein is CAIRQGARDYGYTF.